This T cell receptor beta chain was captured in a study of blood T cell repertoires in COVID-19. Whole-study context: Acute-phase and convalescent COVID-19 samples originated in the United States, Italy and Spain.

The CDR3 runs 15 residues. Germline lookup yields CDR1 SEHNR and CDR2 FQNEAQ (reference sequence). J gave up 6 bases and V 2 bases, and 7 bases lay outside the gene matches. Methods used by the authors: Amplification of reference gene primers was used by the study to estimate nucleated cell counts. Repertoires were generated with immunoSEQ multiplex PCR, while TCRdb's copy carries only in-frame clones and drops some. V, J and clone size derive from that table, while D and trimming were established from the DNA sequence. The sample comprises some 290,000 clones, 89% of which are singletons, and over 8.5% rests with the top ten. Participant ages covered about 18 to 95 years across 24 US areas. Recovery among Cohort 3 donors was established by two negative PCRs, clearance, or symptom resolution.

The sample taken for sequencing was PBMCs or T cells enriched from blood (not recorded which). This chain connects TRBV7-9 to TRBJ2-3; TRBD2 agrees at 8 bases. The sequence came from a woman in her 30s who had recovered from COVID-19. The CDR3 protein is CASSLPGLVSDTQYF. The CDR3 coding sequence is TGTGCCAGCAGCTTACCGGGACTAGTCTCGGATACGCAGTATTTT.